These 18 T cell receptor beta chains share one sample of origin, sequenced in a study of T cell clones after liver transplantation. TCRdb's copy holds only in-frame clones and misses some; the assay was immunoSEQ multiplex PCR. The table includes 85,000 to 130,000 clones, around 83% detected once. Sample: CD4+ T cells from blood, taken before liver transplant. These receptors were collected from a human donor who received a liver transplant.

In nucleotides, the CDR3 is TGCGCCAGCAGCGCTCGGGACAGATCGCAAGAGACCCAGTACTTC. Its translation is CASSARDRSQETQYF. The chain recombines TRBV5-1 with TRBJ2-5; 7 positions agree with TRBD1. CDR1 is SGHRS and CDR2 is YFSETQ in the germline V gene. Trimming at V came to 4 bases and at J to 2 bases, leaving 8 bases not matched to a gene. This CDR3 is 15 amino acids long.

The CDR3, as DNA: TGTGCCACCAGCAGCCCAGGGGGCCGGTCCGGGGAGCTGTTTTTT. Translating it yields CATSSPGGRSGELFF. The chain links TRBV15 to TRBJ2-2; 8 bases agree with TRBD1. Looked up from germline, CDR1 is LNHNV and CDR2 is YYDKDF (reference sequence). This CDR3 spans 15 amino acids. V was clipped by 3 bases and J by 6 bases; unmatched bases: 6. Together with reference TRBV15 and TRBJ2-2, the CDR3 gives the full variable domain: DAMVIQNPRYQVTQFGKPVTLSCSQTLNHNVMYWYQQKSSQAPKLLFHYYDKDFNNEADTPDNFQSRRPNTSFCFLDIRSPGLGDTAMYLCATSSPGGRSGELFFGEGSRLTVL.

Comment on this clone: One junction end does not reproduce the germline sequence, and a read error may be involved. The V call is TRBV5-1, the J call TRBJ2-7, with TRBD1 matching 8 bases. Germline V lookup: CDR1 SGHRS, CDR2 YFSETQ. CDR3 length equals 14 residues. This chain's CDR3 is CASSFQGAPYEQYF. The DNA of the CDR3 is TGTGCCAGCAGCTTTCAGGGGGCACCCTACGAGCAGTACTTC.

The chain recombines TRBV19 with TRBJ1-2; D is possibly TRBD1 (5 bases). V dropped 8 bases and J dropped 4 bases, with 26 bases sitting between them. This CDR3 has 17 residues. The germline gives CDR1 LNHDA, CDR2 SQIVND (reference sequence). CDR3 bases: TGTGCCAGTGAAACCGGGACCTTTCTTTTGCCTACCTATGGCTACACCTTC. Translation gives CASETGTFLLPTYGYTF.

The V gene is TRBV5-8, the J gene TRBJ1-1; D unresolved. The CDR3 sequence is 15 residues long. The V gene's germline CDR1 is SGHTS and CDR2 YDEGEE. The V gene lost 1 base and the J gene lost 5 bases, with 15 bases spanning the gap. The CDR3: CASSLRSTGKTEAFF. CDR3 in DNA: TGTGCCAGCAGCTTGAGGTCGACCGGGAAGACTGAAGCTTTCTTT.

This clone was seen once. The genes are TRBV7-2 and TRBJ2-3; 7 nucleotides align to TRBD1. Germline trimming cut 5 bases from V and 2 bases from J; bases unmatched to any gene: 10. This CDR3 contains 16 residues. Germline V gene sequence: CDR1 SGHTA, CDR2 FQGNSA. The CDR3 spells CASSKGQVLFTDTQYF. CDR3 DNA: TGTGCCAGCAGCAAAGGACAGGTCCTATTCACAGATACGCAGTATTTT. The complete variable domain, with remaining parts taken from reference TRBV7-2 and TRBJ2-3, reads GAGVSQSPSNKVTEKGKDVELRCDPISGHTALYWYRQSLGQGLEFLIYFQGNSAPDKSGLPSDRFSAERTGGSVSTLTIQRTQQEDSAVYLCASSKGQVLFTDTQYFGPGTRLTVL.

The chain uses TRBV30 and TRBJ2-5, with 9 bases matching TRBD2. Germline trimming cut 1 base from V and 4 bases from J; bases unmatched to any gene: 4. The CDR3 spans 14 residues. Germline-derived CDR1 and CDR2 are GTSNPN and SVGIG (reference sequence). The chain's CDR3 is CAWSGGRAGETQYF. The DNA of the CDR3 is TGTGCCTGGAGTGGCGGGAGGGCCGGAGAGACCCAGTACTTC.

The V call is TRBV9, the J call TRBJ1-2; 8 bases fit TRBD1. Germline V lookup: CDR1 SGDLS, CDR2 YYNGEE. V was pared by 0 bases and J by 2 bases, with 0 bases of the junction left unmatched. The CDR3 runs to 14 residues. CDR3 bases: TGTGCCAGCAGCGTAGGGACAGGGAACTATGGCTACACCTTC. Its protein is CASSVGTGNYGYTF.

In DNA, the CDR3 is TGTGCCAGCAGCCAAGACCCCCTGGGGGGGATTAGCTATGGCTACACCTTC. Amino acids: CASSQDPLGGISYGYTF. V gene TRBV14 combines with J gene TRBJ1-2, with D maybe TRBD1 (5 bases). The CDR3 has 17 residues. V was trimmed by 0 bases and J by 4 bases, leaving 18 bases between them. Per the germline V gene, CDR1 is SGHDN and CDR2 is FVKESK.

The gene calls are TRBV25-1 and TRBJ1-2, with no clear D. The CDR3 extends over 13 amino acids. The V end lost 6 bases, the J end lost 4 bases, and 12 bases lay between the germline ends. CDR1 and CDR2 from the germline V gene are MGHDK and SYGVNS. Written as DNA, the CDR3 is TGTGCCAGCAGCCTGGGGTCGGGCTATGGCTACACCTTC. Its translation is CASSLGSGYGYTF.

The chain combines TRBV7-3 with TRBJ1-1; D not certain. Germline V lookup: CDR1 SGHTA, CDR2 FQGTGA. Deletions cut 5 bases from V and 3 bases from J, with 16 bases between. The CDR3 sequence is 15 residues long. CDR3 region: CASSLETVSYTEAFF. CDR3 in DNA: TGTGCCAGCAGCCTCGAGACTGTGAGCTACACTGAAGCTTTCTTT.

The chain uses TRBV10-3 and TRBJ2-3; 7 bases line up with TRBD2. CDR3 length: 15 amino acids. CDR1 and CDR2 (germline): ENHRY, SYGVKD. V gave up 2 bases and J gave up 2 bases; unmatched junction bases: 4. CDR3 protein: CAISEGAGVTDTQYF. DNA for the CDR3: TGTGCCATCAGTGAGGGGGCGGGAGTCACAGATACGCAGTATTTT.

To note about this clone: Within the sample, other DNA sequences also encode this same CDR3. The chain employs TRBV18 and TRBJ1-5; 10 positions match TRBD1. Unmatched junction bases numbered 0, after V lost 3 bases and J lost 4 bases. Germline CDR1 reads KGHSH; CDR2 reads LQKENI. This CDR3 region has 14 residues. CDR3: CASSPGQGNQPQHF. CDR3 coding DNA: TGTGCCAGCTCACCGGGACAGGGGAATCAGCCCCAGCATTTT.

V gene TRBV2 combines with J gene TRBJ2-1; TRBD2 matches at 8 bases. CDR1 and CDR2 (germline): SNHLY, FYNNEI. The V and J ends lost 1 base and 7 bases, in that order; junction bases with no gene match: 6. CDR3 length equals 15 residues. Here the CDR3 DNA reads TGTGCCAGCAGTGAAGGGACGGGGGGGCCGAATGAGCAGTTCTTC. It codes for CASSEGTGGPNEQFF.

V is TRBV30 and J is TRBJ1-5, with 7 bases identical to TRBD1. This CDR3 has 14 amino acids. The J segment lost 4 bases and the V segment lost 3 bases, leaving 6 bases of the junction unmatched. Germline V CDR1 and CDR2: GTSNPN, SVGIG (reference sequence). This CDR3 reads CAWRAGGSNQPQHF. The CDR3, as DNA: TGTGCCTGGAGAGCAGGGGGTTCGAATCAGCCCCAGCATTTT. Looking up the rest from reference TRBV30 and TRBJ1-5 gives the full variable domain: SQTIHQWPATLVQPVGSPLSLECTVEGTSNPNLYWYRQAAGRGLQLLFYSVGIGQISSEVPQNLSASRPQDRQFILSSKKLLLSDSGFYLCAWRAGGSNQPQHFGDGTRLSIL.

CDR3 bases: TGTGCCAGCATAGAAACAGGGGCGCGAGGAGAGACCCAGTACTTC. Translated, it gives CASIETGARGETQYF. This sequence joins TRBV7-9 and TRBJ2-5; 7 positions match TRBD1. Germline assignment: CDR1 SEHNR and CDR2 FQNEAQ (reference sequence). V lost 7 bases and J lost 4; bases outside the gene matches: 12. The CDR3 has 15 amino acids.

V usage is TRBV5-1 and J usage is TRBJ2-7, with 7 bases aligning to TRBD1. V lost 6 bases to trimming and J lost 7 bases; unmatched junction nucleotides: 13. The V gene's germline CDR1 is SGHRS and CDR2 YFSETQ. The CDR3 has 14 amino acids. The CDR3 sequence is CASKPYTGAREQYF. In nucleotides, the CDR3 is TGCGCCAGCAAACCTTATACAGGGGCCCGGGAGCAGTACTTC.

This clone was seen a handful of times. The CDR3 sequence: CASSSPGQAYGYTF. The DNA of the CDR3 is TGTGCCAGCAGTTCCCCGGGACAGGCGTATGGCTACACCTTC. The chain has TRBV28 and TRBJ1-2, with 8 positions matching TRBD1. J lost 5 bases, V lost 4 bases, and 6 bases had no gene match. The CDR3 is made up of 14 amino acids. Germline V gene lookup returns CDR1 MDHEN and CDR2 SYDVKM.